This T cell receptor beta chain comes out of a study of T cells in Graves' hyperthyroidism and ophthalmopathy. At least ten counts were recorded for this clonotype. Disease duration was under 3 months in the ophthalmopathy patients, who also had a Clinical Activity Score of at least 3 and a NOSPECS grade of at least 4. Every diagnosis used clinical symptoms, serum thyroxine and TRAb, thyroid ultrasound and orbital computed tomography. PBMCs were derived from roughly 10 ml fresh peripheral blood. Researchers took RNA transcripts and amplified the TCR beta CDR3 regions from them. TCR CDR3 underwent first-round RT-PCR with the HTBI primer set. TCRdb independently ran MiXCR on the multiplex PCR reads; one entry per CDR3 protein. The table includes over 250,000 distinct CDR3 sequences, 20% to 25% detected once. Unmatched junction bases numbered 6, after V lost 3 bases and J lost 3 bases. The CDR3 consists of 15 residues.

The chain has TRBV12-3 or TRBV12-4 and TRBJ2-7; 9 nucleotides agree with TRBD2. The clonotype was recovered from a man aged 30 to 39 with Graves' ophthalmopathy. The specimen sequenced was blood. CDR3 loop: CASSFNLAGIYEQYF. CDR3 DNA sequence: TGTGCCAGCAGTTTTAATCTAGCGGGAATCTACGAGCAGTACTTC.